What follows are 13 T cell receptor beta chains derived from one specimen sequenced in a study of cytomegalovirus exposure and HLA in healthy donors. The PCR contained 60 Vbeta and 13 Jbeta primers. Some clones are missing from TCRdb's copy, which holds only in-frame ones; the method was immunoSEQ multiplex PCR. The data show more than 85,000 clones, 75% to 85% seen once. Sample: PBMCs. Receptors were obtained from a woman aged 50 to 65 in good health and CMV-seropositive.

The chain employs TRBV11-3 and TRBJ2-2; 9 bases agree with TRBD1. CDR1 SGHNT and CDR2 YENEEA come from the germline V gene. The length of the CDR3 is 16 residues. J was trimmed by 1 base and V by 5 bases; bases with no gene match: 5. The CDR3 protein is CASSPRQGGNTGELFF. DNA of the CDR3: TGTGCCAGCAGCCCTCGACAGGGGGGGAACACCGGGGAGCTGTTTTTT.

The chain carries TRBV19 and TRBJ2-1, with TRBD2 matching 9 bases. CDR3 length: 15 residues. J gave up 9 bases and V 2 bases, and 8 bases lay outside the gene matches. Germline-derived CDR1 and CDR2 are LNHDA and SQIVND (reference sequence). In nucleotides, the CDR3 is TGTGCCAGTAGTATAATGGCGGGGGGGCTTGGTGAGCAGTTCTTC. This sequence encodes CASSIMAGGLGEQFF.

The J gene is TRBJ1-6, the V gene TRBV19; D is unresolved. Between the trimmed V and J ends, which lost 2 bases and 8 bases, there was a span of 7 bases. CDR3 length: 13 amino acids. Germline-derived CDR1 and CDR2 are LNHDA and SQIVND (reference sequence). The CDR3 nucleotides read TGTGCCAGTAGTATACTAACCGATTCACCCCTCCACTTT. This sequence encodes CASSILTDSPLHF.

This clone showed up just a few times. The chain has TRBV7-9 and TRBJ2-1; D not certain. V was clipped by 5 bases and J by 12 bases, with 11 bases between them. This CDR3 region has 11 residues. The germline V gene has CDR1 SEHNR and CDR2 FQNEAQ (reference sequence). The CDR3 region has the DNA TGTGCCAGCAGCGAGAGCCCCTTGCAGTTCTTC. Translated: CASSESPLQFF. The entire variable domain, with the rest obtained from reference TRBV7-9 and TRBJ2-1, is as follows: DTGVSQNPRHKITKRGQNVTFRCDPISEHNRLYWYRQTLGQGPEFLTYFQNEAQLEKSRLLSDRFSAERPKGSFSTLEIQRTEQGDSAMYLCASSESPLQFFGPGTRLTVL.

This chain connects TRBV9 to TRBJ2-2; D not certain. Trimming left V 1 base short and J 4 bases short, with 11 bases between. The CDR3 is made up of 15 amino acids. Germline CDR1 is SGDLS and CDR2 is YYNGEE. DNA for the CDR3: TGTGCCAGCAGCGTAATTGAGGTCCCCACCGGGGAGCTGTTTTTT. Translating gives CASSVIEVPTGELFF.

The chain combines TRBV20-1 with TRBJ2-7, with 7 bases identical to TRBD1. Trimming took 6 bases from V and 10 from J; bases not matched to a gene: 9. The CDR3 has 11 amino acids. In germline, CDR1 is DFQATT, CDR2 SNEGSKA (reference sequence). CDR3 nucleotide sequence: TGCAGTGCGTATACAGGGGAAGGACAGTACTTC. Its protein is CSAYTGEGQYF.

The V gene is TRBV6-5, the J gene TRBJ1-5, with D possibly being TRBD1 (5 bases). The V and J ends lost 6 bases and 0 bases respectively, with 12 bases between them. There are 15 residues in the CDR3. In germline, CDR1 is MNHEY, CDR2 SVGAGI. CDR3 region: CASRLWGDSNQPQHF. CDR3 sequence (DNA): TGTGCCAGCAGGCTATGGGGGGATAGCAATCAGCCCCAGCATTTT.

The rearrangement uses TRBV7-6 and TRBJ2-2, with D possibly being TRBD2 (6 bases). From germline, CDR1 is SGHVS and CDR2 FNYEAQ. The CDR3 extends over 16 amino acids. V was clipped by 5 bases and J by 4 bases, with 17 bases between them. This CDR3 is CASSPEGGSLTGELFF. As DNA, the CDR3 is TGTGCCAGCAGCCCGGAGGGCGGTTCGCTCACCGGGGAGCTGTTTTTT.

As concerns this clone: A read error may account for a junction end that differs from germline. This chain uses TRBV7-9 with TRBJ2-7; unclear D gene. CDR1 is SEHNR and CDR2 is FQNEAQ in the germline V gene (reference sequence). The CDR3 is 16 amino acids. The CDR3: CSSSFGPDDKTYEQYF. CDR3 nucleotides: TGTTCCAGCAGCTTTGGGCCAGATGATAAAACCTACGAGCAGTACTTC.

For the CDR3, the DNA is TGTGCCAGCAGCTTAGATGCGGGGGATAAGGATGAGCAGTTCTTC. This gives the protein CASSLDAGDKDEQFF. J is TRBJ2-1 and V is TRBV7-3; 7 bases align to TRBD2. The CDR3 runs to 15 residues. Per germline, CDR1 SGHTA and CDR2 FQGTGA. The trim removed 2 bases at V and 8 bases at J, leaving 9 bases unmatched.

This clone appeared once. The chain has TRBV14 and TRBJ1-2; D is perhaps TRBD1 (6 bases). The germline V gene encodes CDR1 SGHDN and CDR2 FVKESK. CDR3 length: 12 amino acids. With 5 bases removed from V and 10 bases from J, the gap between germline ends came to 14 bases. CDR3 amino acids: CASSSPGGLYTF. The CDR3 DNA reads as TGTGCCAGCAGCTCCCCGGGGGGGCTCTACACCTTC.

This clone was recorded once. V gene TRBV4-2 combines with J gene TRBJ2-7; 14 bases match TRBD2. CDR1 LGHNA and CDR2 YNFKEQ come from the germline V gene. This CDR3 spans 17 amino acids. The trim removed 4 bases at V and 7 bases at J, leaving 12 bases unmatched. CDR3 in amino acids: CASSPSAGLAGVREQYF. CDR3 nucleotide sequence: TGTGCCAGCAGCCCCTCAGCGGGACTAGCGGGAGTGCGAGAGCAGTACTTC.

The chain employs TRBV11-2 and TRBJ1-4, with D unresolved. With 5 bases removed from V and 3 bases from J, the gap between germline ends came to 7 bases. The CDR3 contains 13 residues. Germline lookup yields CDR1 SGHAT and CDR2 FQNNGV. The CDR3 DNA reads TGTGCCAGCAGCGAGGATCCTAATGAAAAACTGTTTTTT. It is translated as CASSEDPNEKLFF.